This T cell receptor (beta chain) came from a study of cytomegalovirus exposure and HLA in healthy donors. Study-level results: In vitro data verified a few CMV-associated chains as specific for CMV antigens. The tendency of first-cohort TCR clusters to co-occur in the 100 to 150 validation repertoires was identified by a subsequent analysis.

The assay was immunoSEQ multiplex PCR, and TCRdb's table has in-frame clones only and misses some. This table has roughly 150,000 clones, around 89% appearing once. Concerning this clone: No antigen is known for it.

Among the 90 to 150 subjects of the validation cohort, separate from the roughly 600-subject first cohort, were the donors. Germline CDR1 is SGHNT and CDR2 is YYREEE (reference sequence). This CDR3 comprises 17 residues. The germline V and J ends were trimmed by 1 base and 0 bases, with 16 bases remaining between them. The sequencing input was PBMCs. J is TRBJ1-2 and V is TRBV5-4; D unresolved. The sequence derives from a man younger than 30 in good health and CMV-seronegative. CDR3 sequence: CASSLMPGYASNYGYTF. The CDR3 nucleotides read TGTGCCAGCAGCTTGATGCCAGGTTACGCGTCTAACTATGGCTACACCTTC.